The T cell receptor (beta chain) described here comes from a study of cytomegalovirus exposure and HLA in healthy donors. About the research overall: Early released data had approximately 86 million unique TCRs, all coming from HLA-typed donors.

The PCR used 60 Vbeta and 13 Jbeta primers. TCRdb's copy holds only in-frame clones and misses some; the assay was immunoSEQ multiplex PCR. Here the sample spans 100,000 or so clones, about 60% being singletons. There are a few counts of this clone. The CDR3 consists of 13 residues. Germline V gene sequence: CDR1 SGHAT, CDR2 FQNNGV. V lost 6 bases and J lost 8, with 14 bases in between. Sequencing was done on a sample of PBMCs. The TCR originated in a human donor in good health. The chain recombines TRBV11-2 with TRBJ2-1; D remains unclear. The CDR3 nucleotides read TGTGCCAGCAGACCCGACGTGGGCTATGAGCAGTTCTTC. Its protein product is CASRPDVGYEQFF.